Below are 7 T cell receptor beta chains sequenced from a single sample in a study of response to subunit inactivated influenza vaccine. One entry per CDR3 protein, called by TCRdb with MiXCR from the RT-PCR reads. Of approximately 700,000 distinct CDR3 sequences detected, 15% to 18% appear once; the ten largest clones hold 9.5% to 13%. This specimen was PBMCs from blood, taken about 13 days after vaccination. Receptors were obtained from a man aged 50 to 60 who received an inactivated influenza vaccine.

V and J are TRBV5-1 and TRBJ2-7, with D perhaps TRBD1 or TRBD2 (5 bases each). Germline V CDR1 and CDR2: SGHRS, YFSETQ. Trimming pared 4 bases from V and 1 base from J, leaving 12 bases between. CDR3 length: 14 residues. The CDR3 here is CASSHAGTSYEQYF. The CDR3 coding sequence is TGCGCCAGCAGCCACGCAGGGACGTCCTACGAGCAGTACTTC.

This clonotype showed up many times. This chain joins TRBV5-1 and TRBJ2-3; D is undetermined. From germline, CDR1 is SGHRS and CDR2 YFSETQ. V dropped 0 bases and J dropped 1 base, with 9 bases sitting between them. The CDR3 loop spans 15 amino acids. Written as DNA, the CDR3 is TGCGCCAGCAGCTTGGTGGTGACGCGCACAGATACGCAGTATTTT. Translating it yields CASSLVVTRTDTQYF.

The DNA of the CDR3 is TGCAGTGCTAGAGATCGAGGACTAGCGGGAGGAGGCGAGCAGTTCTTC. Its translation: CSARDRGLAGGGEQFF. The chain combines TRBV20-1 with TRBJ2-1; 14 nucleotides line up with TRBD2. Germline V lookup: CDR1 DFQATT, CDR2 SNEGSKA (reference sequence). The CDR3 loop spans 16 amino acids. The V gene end was trimmed by 0 bases and the J gene end by 10 bases; junction bases not matched to a gene: 8.

This clonotype has just a few counts. V usage is TRBV7-2 and J usage is TRBJ2-2; 9 nucleotides line up with TRBD1. Germline V gene data show CDR1 as SGHTA and CDR2 as FQGNSA. The CDR3 spans 16 residues. V was clipped by 3 bases and J by 5 bases; unmatched bases: 7. CDR3 coding DNA: TGTGCCAGCAGCTTCTACAGGGGGCTGAGTACCGGGGAGCTGTTTTTT. Translated: CASSFYRGLSTGELFF.

This clonotype was found a few times. The chain couples TRBV5-5 to TRBJ2-1; D is ambiguous. CDR3 length: 16 amino acids. Per the germline V gene, CDR1 is SGHKS and CDR2 is YYEKEE (reference sequence). V lost 4 bases, J lost 5 bases, and 19 bases lay in between. The CDR3 loop reads CASSLRTRSTDNEQFF. The CDR3 bases are TGTGCCAGCAGCCTGAGAACGCGGAGCACGGACAATGAGCAGTTCTTC.

This clonotype was seen more than once but under ten times. Here the CDR3 reads CSVQALRNSPLHF. The DNA for the CDR3 is TGCAGTGTTCAGGCACTTCGGAATTCACCCCTCCACTTT. The chain links TRBV20-1 to TRBJ1-6; unclear D gene. The CDR3 has 13 amino acids. The germline gives CDR1 DFQATT, CDR2 SNEGSKA (reference sequence). V was clipped by 7 bases and J by 7 bases, with 14 bases between them.

The chain recombines TRBV5-1 with TRBJ2-1, with TRBD1 identical over 9 bases. Germline-derived CDR1 and CDR2 are SGHRS and YFSETQ. CDR3 length: 15 amino acids. CDR3 coding DNA: TGCTCCACCACTTTGGGACAGGGAACCTACAATGAGCAGTTCTTC. Translating gives CSTTLGQGTYNEQFF.